What follows are 19 T cell receptor beta chains derived from one specimen sequenced in a study of radiation and T cells in renal cell carcinoma (dated by TCRdb to 2018 to 2021). The library was produced with the immunoSEQ multiplex PCR assay. In TCRdb, the immuneACCESS table is reduced to in-frame sequences with V and J assigned. These tables do not hold every clone; where another copy was compared, an unresolved V gene accounts for under half, and the others remain unexplained. This sample has about 130,000 clones in its table, and about 88% of those were observed once. The top ten clones comprise approximately 12% of the sample. In the paper's terms, the time point label means: baseline pretreatment blood. Interpreted using the paper, the treatment or condition label stands for: 15 Gy SBRT to primary tumor, nephrectomy 4 weeks later. The sequencing here drew on blood, taken from a patient whose treatment included radiotherapy and nephrectomy. The receptors were gathered from a woman between 50 and 59 years old with renal cell carcinoma.

The chain uses TRBV10-1 and TRBJ1-1; no clear D gene. Per germline, CDR1 WNHNN and CDR2 SYGVQD (reference sequence). The length of the CDR3 is 12 residues. V was trimmed by 6 bases and J by 4 bases, leaving 9 bases between them. The DNA for the CDR3 is TGCGCCAGCAGAAACAGCTTCACTGAAGCTTTCTTT. It translates to CASRNSFTEAFF.

Comments on this clone: The same CDR3 is also encoded by other DNA sequences in this sample. The chain employs TRBV6-1 and TRBJ1-5; D gene uncertain. Per the germline V gene, CDR1 is MNHNS and CDR2 is SASEGT. V was shortened by 1 base and J by 6 bases, with 4 bases between the two germline ends. The CDR3 spans 12 residues. The CDR3 coding sequence is TGTGCCAGCAGTGAAGGGGGTCAGCCCCAGCATTTT. This gives the protein CASSEGGQPQHF.

J is TRBJ1-4 and V is TRBV5-1, with D perhaps matching TRBD1 (5 bases). CDR3 length: 15 amino acids. Germline V gene data show CDR1 as SGHRS and CDR2 as YFSETQ. The germline V and J ends were trimmed by 2 bases and 7 bases, with 15 bases remaining between them. CDR3: CASSFLGGSGEKLFF. Here the CDR3 DNA reads TGCGCCAGCAGCTTCCTCGGGGGGAGCGGTGAAAAACTGTTTTTT.

CDR3 in amino acids: CASSTGQGHDSNQPQHF. CDR3 DNA: TGTGCCAGCAGCACAGGACAGGGACATGATAGCAATCAGCCCCAGCATTTT. The chain has TRBV7-9 and TRBJ1-5, with 8 bases matching TRBD1. Germline CDR1 and CDR2: SEHNR and FQNEAQ (reference sequence). The CDR3 spans 17 residues. Trimming cost V 5 bases and J 0 bases; bases outside gene matches: 9. The full variable domain, rest sourced from reference TRBV7-9 and TRBJ1-5, is DTGVSQNPRHKITKRGQNVTFRCDPISEHNRLYWYRQTLGQGPEFLTYFQNEAQLEKSRLLSDRFSAERPKGSFSTLEIQRTEQGDSAMYLCASSTGQGHDSNQPQHFGDGTRLSIL.

The J gene is TRBJ2-1, the V gene TRBV5-6; a weak D match, TRBD2 (5 bases). The germline V and J ends were trimmed by 4 bases and 8 bases, with 25 bases remaining between them. Germline CDR1 SGHDT, CDR2 YYEEEE. The CDR3 is 17 residues long. The CDR3 here is CASSVSIGLNYWDEQFF. The DNA of the CDR3 is TGTGCCAGCAGCGTTTCTATAGGACTCAACTATTGGGATGAGCAGTTCTTC.

V gene TRBV7-6 combines with J gene TRBJ1-6; maybe TRBD1 (6 bases). The germline CDR1 and CDR2 sequences are SGHVS and FNYEAQ. V was trimmed by 2 bases and J by 8 bases, leaving 16 bases between them. The CDR3 consists of 16 residues. The CDR3 protein is CASSLYGTKRHSPLHF. The CDR3 DNA is TGTGCCAGCAGCTTATACGGGACAAAACGACATTCACCCCTCCACTTT.

The chain joins TRBV7-2 to TRBJ1-1, with unresolved D. V was clipped by 1 base and J by 0 bases, with 9 bases between them. This CDR3 has 15 residues. CDR1 and CDR2 from the germline V gene are SGHTA and FQGNSA. The CDR3 region has the DNA TGTGCCAGCAGCTTAGGGGTGGGATTGAACACTGAAGCTTTCTTT. It codes for CASSLGVGLNTEAFF.

The chain employs TRBV19 and TRBJ1-1, with 7 bases fitting TRBD1. The germline V gene encodes CDR1 LNHDA and CDR2 SQIVND (reference sequence). The length of the CDR3 is 12 residues. V lost 6 bases, J lost 7 bases, and 5 bases stayed unmatched. CDR3 region: CASSRGLGEAFF. CDR3 DNA: TGTGCCAGTAGCAGGGGGTTAGGTGAAGCTTTCTTT.

The chain couples TRBV10-3 to TRBJ2-3, with TRBD2 matching 8 bases. Trimming took 3 bases from V and 3 from J; bases not matched to a gene: 5. The CDR3 has 15 residues. Germline CDR1 is ENHRY and CDR2 is SYGVKD. CDR3 region: CAISDGGADTDTQYF. CDR3 bases: TGTGCCATCAGTGACGGGGGGGCCGATACAGATACGCAGTATTTT.

This clone was seen a single time. The chain has TRBV30 and TRBJ1-2; D not certain. V dropped 2 bases and J dropped 5 bases, with 15 bases sitting between them. The CDR3 has 14 residues. From germline, CDR1 is GTSNPN and CDR2 SVGIG (reference sequence). The chain's CDR3 is CAWSPDGRGYGYTF. The DNA of the CDR3 is TGTGCCTGGAGTCCCGATGGCAGAGGGTATGGCTACACCTTC.

This CDR3 reads CASSLVLHGLNSPLHF. The CDR3 DNA sequence: TGTGCCAGCAGCTTGGTACTTCACGGCCTCAATTCACCCCTCCACTTT. The rearrangement joins TRBV5-6 to TRBJ1-6, with D unclear. Germline V lookup: CDR1 SGHDT, CDR2 YYEEEE. This CDR3 region has 16 residues. V gave up 0 bases and J gave up 7 bases, with 14 bases separating them.

The rearrangement links TRBV6-1 to TRBJ1-1, with 9 nucleotides matching TRBD1. The V segment lost 8 bases and the J segment 4 bases; nucleotides outside the gene matches: 8. Germline CDR1 and CDR2: MNHNS and SASEGT. The CDR3 is 14 residues long. The CDR3 protein is CASRSPGQGTEAFF. DNA of the CDR3: TGTGCCAGCCGCTCACCGGGACAGGGCACTGAAGCTTTCTTT.

V gene TRBV6-6 combines with J gene TRBJ2-7; D possibly corresponds to TRBD1 (5 bases). The CDR3 has 15 amino acids. V dropped 6 bases and J dropped 0 bases, with 15 bases sitting between them. CDR1 MNHNY and CDR2 SVGAGI come from the germline V gene (reference sequence). The DNA for the CDR3 is TGTGCCAGCAGGATTTACAGGAGCTCCTCCTACGAGCAGTACTTC. It is translated as CASRIYRSSSYEQYF.

CDR3 amino acids: CAIRDRGPTDTQYF. Written as DNA, the CDR3 is TGTGCCATCCGGGACAGGGGACCCACAGATACGCAGTATTTT. The chain is built from TRBV10-3 and TRBJ2-3, with 10 bases matching TRBD1. CDR1 and CDR2 from the germline V gene are ENHRY and SYGVKD. CDR3 length: 14 residues. Trimming at V came to 8 bases and at J to 2 bases, leaving 4 bases not matched to a gene.

This rearrangement joins TRBV2 to TRBJ2-7; the D call may be TRBD1 or TRBD2 (5 bases each). The length of the CDR3 is 15 residues. Germline CDR1 and CDR2: SNHLY and FYNNEI. The ends were cut back, 1 base at V and 4 bases at J, with 14 bases in the middle. The CDR3 DNA sequence: TGTGCCAGCAGTGAAGGACTGGGGACCCCTTACGAGCAGTACTTC. Its translation: CASSEGLGTPYEQYF. The full variable domain, completed using reference TRBV2 and TRBJ2-7, is EPEVTQTPSHQVTQMGQEVILRCVPISNHLYFYWYRQILGQKVEFLVSFYNNEISEKSEIFDDQFSVERPDGSNFTLKIRSTKLEDSAMYFCASSEGLGTPYEQYFGPGTRLTVT.

The chain combines TRBV11-3 with TRBJ2-1; TRBD1 might be the D (6 bases). The CDR3 length is 15 residues. The V gene's germline CDR1 is SGHNT and CDR2 YENEEA. V dropped 5 bases and J dropped 7 bases, with 18 bases sitting between them. The CDR3 protein is CASSPGAGAINEQFF. The CDR3 DNA is TGTGCCAGCAGCCCAGGGGCAGGGGCGATAAATGAGCAGTTCTTC.

The CDR3 coding sequence is TGTGCCAGCAGCTTAGCGGGGTCAGATACGCAGTATTTT. Its translation is CASSLAGSDTQYF. V and J are TRBV7-9 and TRBJ2-3; D uncertain. This CDR3 region has 13 residues. Trimming stripped 0 bases from V and 4 bases from J, with 5 bases between. CDR1 and CDR2 from the germline V gene are SEHNR and FQNEAQ (reference sequence).

The chain has TRBV29-1 and TRBJ2-5; D unclear. Trimming cost V 4 bases and J 2 bases, with 5 bases left between them. This CDR3 is 11 amino acids long. Germline V gene lookup returns CDR1 SQVTM and CDR2 ANQGSEA. For the CDR3, the DNA is TGCAGCGTTGGACAACAAGAGACCCAGTACTTC. It codes for CSVGQQETQYF.

The table lists this clone with a few counts. The chain's CDR3 is CASSAQPGGLNTEAFF. CDR3 DNA: TGTGCCAGCAGCGCCCAACCGGGGGGTTTGAACACTGAAGCTTTCTTT. The chain links TRBV9 to TRBJ1-1; D is perhaps TRBD1 (5 bases). CDR3 length: 16 amino acids. V was cut by 3 bases and J by 0 bases, with 15 bases left in between. Looked up from germline, CDR1 is SGDLS and CDR2 is YYNGEE.